The source of this T cell receptor beta chain is a study of a mutant IDH1 vaccine in newly diagnosed glioma. For the study at large: The therapy given earlier, which was standard therapy, consisted of radiotherapy, temozolomide, or both, and most of the patients received both.

The CDR3 is 15 amino acids. Germline V CDR1 and CDR2: LNHDA, SQIVND (reference sequence). V was clipped by 2 bases and J by 8 bases, with 16 bases between them. The table came from immunoSEQ multiplex PCR; TCRdb's copy has only in-frame clones and leaves some out. The data show 41,000 or so clones, 85% to 90% seen once. The time point here: week 35, safety follow-up. Alongside topical imiquimod, each dose of vaccine comprised 300 ug of mutant IDH1 20-mer peptide. Worth noting for this clone: Its antigen is unidentified.

The source is a man aged 40-49 years with glioma. The sequenced sample was PBMCs, obtained from a glioma patient whose treatment included an IDH1 peptide vaccine. The chain has TRBV19 and TRBJ2-1; D gene unclear. DNA for the CDR3: TGTGCCAGTAGTATACTTGGGCCAACCCGTGATGAGCAGTTCTTC. Translation: CASSILGPTRDEQFF.